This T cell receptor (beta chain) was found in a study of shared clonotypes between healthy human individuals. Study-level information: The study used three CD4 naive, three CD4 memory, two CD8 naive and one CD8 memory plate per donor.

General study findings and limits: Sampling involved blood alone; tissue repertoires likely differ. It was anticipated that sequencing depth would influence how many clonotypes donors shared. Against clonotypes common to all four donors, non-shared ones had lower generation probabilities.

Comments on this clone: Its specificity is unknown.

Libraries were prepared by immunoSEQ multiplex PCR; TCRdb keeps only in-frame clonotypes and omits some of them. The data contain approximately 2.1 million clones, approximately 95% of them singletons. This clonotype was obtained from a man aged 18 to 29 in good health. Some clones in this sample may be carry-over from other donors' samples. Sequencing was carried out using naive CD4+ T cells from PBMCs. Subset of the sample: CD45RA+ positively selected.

In nucleotides, the CDR3 is TGTGCCAGCAGTTCCCCGGGAAACGGTGAAAAACTGTTTTTT. It is translated as CASSSPGNGEKLFF. The rearrangement joins TRBV28 to TRBJ1-4; no firm D call. Germline V gives CDR1 MDHEN, CDR2 SYDVKM. V dropped 4 bases and J dropped 7 bases, with 13 bases sitting between them. The CDR3 has 14 residues.